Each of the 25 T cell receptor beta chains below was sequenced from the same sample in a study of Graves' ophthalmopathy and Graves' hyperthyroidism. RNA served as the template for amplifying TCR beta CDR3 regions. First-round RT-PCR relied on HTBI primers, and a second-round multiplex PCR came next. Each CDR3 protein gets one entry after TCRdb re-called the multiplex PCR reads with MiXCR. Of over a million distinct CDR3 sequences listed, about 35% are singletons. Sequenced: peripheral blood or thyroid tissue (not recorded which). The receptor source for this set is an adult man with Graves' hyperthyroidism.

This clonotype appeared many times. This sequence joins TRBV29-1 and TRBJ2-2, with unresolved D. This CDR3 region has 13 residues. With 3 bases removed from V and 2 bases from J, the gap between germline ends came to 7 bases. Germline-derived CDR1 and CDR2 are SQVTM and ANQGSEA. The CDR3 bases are TGCAGCGTTGACCCCGGAAACACCGGGGAGCTGTTTTTT. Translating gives CSVDPGNTGELFF.

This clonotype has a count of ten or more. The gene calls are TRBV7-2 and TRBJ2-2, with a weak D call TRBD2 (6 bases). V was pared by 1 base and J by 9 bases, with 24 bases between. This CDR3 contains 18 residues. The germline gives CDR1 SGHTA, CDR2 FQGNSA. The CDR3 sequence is CASSLGRLRDFSFRELFF. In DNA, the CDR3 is TGTGCCAGCAGCTTAGGTCGGTTGAGGGACTTCTCGTTTCGGGAGCTGTTTTTT.

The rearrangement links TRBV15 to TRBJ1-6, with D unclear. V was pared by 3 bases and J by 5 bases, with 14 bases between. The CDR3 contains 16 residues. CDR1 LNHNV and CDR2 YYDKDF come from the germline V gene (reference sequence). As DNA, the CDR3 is TGTGCCACCAGCAGCTTAACCGGGCCCAATAATTCACCCCTCCACTTT. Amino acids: CATSSLTGPNNSPLHF.

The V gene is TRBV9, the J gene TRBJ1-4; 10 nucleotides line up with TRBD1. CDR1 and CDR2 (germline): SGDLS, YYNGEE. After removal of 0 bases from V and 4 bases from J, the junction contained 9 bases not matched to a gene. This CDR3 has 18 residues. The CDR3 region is CASSVGTGGWRGNEKLFF. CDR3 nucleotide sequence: TGTGCCAGCAGCGTAGGGACAGGGGGGTGGCGGGGTAATGAAAAACTGTTTTTT.

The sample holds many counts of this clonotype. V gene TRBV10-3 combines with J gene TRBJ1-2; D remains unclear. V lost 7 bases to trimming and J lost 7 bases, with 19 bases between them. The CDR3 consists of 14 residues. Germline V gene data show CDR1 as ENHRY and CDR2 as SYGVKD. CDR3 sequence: CAITGQTTARGYTF. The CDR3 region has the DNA TGTGCCATCACGGGCCAAACAACCGCGCGTGGCTACACCTTC.

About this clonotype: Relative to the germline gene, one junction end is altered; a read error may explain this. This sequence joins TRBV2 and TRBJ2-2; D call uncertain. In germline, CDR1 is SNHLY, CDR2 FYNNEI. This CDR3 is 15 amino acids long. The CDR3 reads CASTPVSANTEELFF. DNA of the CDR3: TGTGCCAGCACCCCGGTGTCCGCCAACACCGAGGAGCTGTTTTTT.

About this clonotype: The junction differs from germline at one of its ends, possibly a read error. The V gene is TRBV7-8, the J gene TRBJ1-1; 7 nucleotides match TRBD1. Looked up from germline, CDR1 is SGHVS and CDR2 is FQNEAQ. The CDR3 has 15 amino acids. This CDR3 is CASSTGGGQNTGAFF. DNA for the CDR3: TGTGCCAGCAGCACGGGAGGGGGACAGAACACTGGAGCTTTCTTT.

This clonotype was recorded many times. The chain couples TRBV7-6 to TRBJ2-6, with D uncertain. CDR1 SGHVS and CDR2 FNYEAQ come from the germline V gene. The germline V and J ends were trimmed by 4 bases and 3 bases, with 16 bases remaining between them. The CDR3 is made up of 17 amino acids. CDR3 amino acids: CASSSPTEGFGANVLTF. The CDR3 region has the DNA TGTGCCAGCAGCTCCCCCACCGAAGGGTTTGGGGCCAACGTCCTGACTTTC.

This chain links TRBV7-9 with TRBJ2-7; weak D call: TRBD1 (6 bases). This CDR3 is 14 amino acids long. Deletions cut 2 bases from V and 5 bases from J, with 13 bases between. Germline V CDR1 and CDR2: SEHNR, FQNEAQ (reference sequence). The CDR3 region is CASSLSHREHEQYF. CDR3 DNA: TGTGCCAGCAGCTTAAGCCACAGGGAACACGAGCAGTACTTC.

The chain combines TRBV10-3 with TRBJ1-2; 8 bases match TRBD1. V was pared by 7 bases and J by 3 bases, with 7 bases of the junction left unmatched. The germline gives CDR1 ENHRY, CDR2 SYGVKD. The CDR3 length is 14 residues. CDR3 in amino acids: CAITGAGGYYGYTF. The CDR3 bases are TGTGCCATCACTGGGGCAGGGGGCTACTATGGCTACACCTTC.

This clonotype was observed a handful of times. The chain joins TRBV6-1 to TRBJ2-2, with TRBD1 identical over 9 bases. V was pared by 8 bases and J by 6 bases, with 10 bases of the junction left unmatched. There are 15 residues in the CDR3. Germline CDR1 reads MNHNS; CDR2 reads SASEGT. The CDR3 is CASRFGTGSPGELFF. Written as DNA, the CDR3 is TGTGCCAGCCGGTTCGGGACAGGGAGTCCCGGGGAGCTGTTTTTT.

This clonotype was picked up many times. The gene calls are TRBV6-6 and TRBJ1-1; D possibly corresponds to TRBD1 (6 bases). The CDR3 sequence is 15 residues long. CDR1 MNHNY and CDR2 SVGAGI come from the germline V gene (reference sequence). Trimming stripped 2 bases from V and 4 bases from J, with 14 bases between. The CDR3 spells CASSYGVRGGTEAFF. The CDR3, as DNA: TGTGCCAGCAGTTACGGGGTCAGGGGAGGCACTGAAGCTTTCTTT.

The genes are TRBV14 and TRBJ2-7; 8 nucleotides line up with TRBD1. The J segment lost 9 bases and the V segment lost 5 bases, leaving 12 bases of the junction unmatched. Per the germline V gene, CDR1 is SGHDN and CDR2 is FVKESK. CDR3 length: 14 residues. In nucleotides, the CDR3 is TGTGCCAGCAGCTCTCACCGGACAGGGATCGGGCAGTACTTC. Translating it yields CASSSHRTGIGQYF.

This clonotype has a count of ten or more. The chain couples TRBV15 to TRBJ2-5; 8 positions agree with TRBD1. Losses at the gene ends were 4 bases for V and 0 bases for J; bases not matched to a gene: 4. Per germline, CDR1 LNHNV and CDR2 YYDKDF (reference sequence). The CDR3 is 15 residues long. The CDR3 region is CATSTGQGYQETQYF. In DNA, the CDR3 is TGTGCCACCAGCACAGGACAGGGATACCAAGAGACCCAGTACTTC. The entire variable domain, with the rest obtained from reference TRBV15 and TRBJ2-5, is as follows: DAMVIQNPRYQVTQFGKPVTLSCSQTLNHNVMYWYQQKSSQAPKLLFHYYDKDFNNEADTPDNFQSRRPNTSFCFLDIRSPGLGDTAMYLCATSTGQGYQETQYFGPGTRLLVL.

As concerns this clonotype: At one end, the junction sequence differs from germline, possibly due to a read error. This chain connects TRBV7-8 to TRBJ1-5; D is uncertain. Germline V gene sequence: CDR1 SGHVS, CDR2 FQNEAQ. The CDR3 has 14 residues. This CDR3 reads CASSPSQVWETQHF. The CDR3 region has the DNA TGCGCCAGCAGCCCATCCCAGGTTTGGGAGACCCAGCATTTT.

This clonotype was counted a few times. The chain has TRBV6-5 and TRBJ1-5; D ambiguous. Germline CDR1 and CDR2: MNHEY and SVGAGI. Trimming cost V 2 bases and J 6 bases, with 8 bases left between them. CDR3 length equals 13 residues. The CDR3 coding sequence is TGTGCCAGCAGTTACGGGGTTCTTCAGCCCCAGCATTTT. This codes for CASSYGVLQPQHF.

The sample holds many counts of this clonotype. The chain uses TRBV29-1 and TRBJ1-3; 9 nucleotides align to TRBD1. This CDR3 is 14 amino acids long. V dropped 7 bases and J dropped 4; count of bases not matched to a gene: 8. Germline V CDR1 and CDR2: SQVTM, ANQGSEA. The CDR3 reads CSAAGQGLGNTIYF. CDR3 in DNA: TGCAGCGCAGCGGGACAGGGTCTCGGAAACACCATATATTTT.

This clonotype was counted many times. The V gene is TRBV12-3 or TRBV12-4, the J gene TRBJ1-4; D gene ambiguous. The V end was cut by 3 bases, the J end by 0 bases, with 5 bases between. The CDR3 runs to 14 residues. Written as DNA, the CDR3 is TGTGCCAGCAGTTTGACGGCAACTAATGAAAAACTGTTTTTT. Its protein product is CASSLTATNEKLFF.

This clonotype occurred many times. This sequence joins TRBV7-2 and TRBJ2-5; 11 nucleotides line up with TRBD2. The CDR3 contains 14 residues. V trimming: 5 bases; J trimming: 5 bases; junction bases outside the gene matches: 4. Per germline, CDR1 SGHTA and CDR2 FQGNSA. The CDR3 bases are TGTGCCAGCAGCGGTAGCGGGGGGGGCGAGACCCAGTACTTC. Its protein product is CASSGSGGGETQYF.

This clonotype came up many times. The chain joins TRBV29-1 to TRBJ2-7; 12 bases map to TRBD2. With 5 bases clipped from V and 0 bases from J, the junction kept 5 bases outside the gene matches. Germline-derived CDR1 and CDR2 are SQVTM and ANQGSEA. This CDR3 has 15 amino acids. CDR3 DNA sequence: TGCAGCGTTTCCCTAGCGGGGGGGAGCTCCTACGAGCAGTACTTC. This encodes CSVSLAGGSSYEQYF.

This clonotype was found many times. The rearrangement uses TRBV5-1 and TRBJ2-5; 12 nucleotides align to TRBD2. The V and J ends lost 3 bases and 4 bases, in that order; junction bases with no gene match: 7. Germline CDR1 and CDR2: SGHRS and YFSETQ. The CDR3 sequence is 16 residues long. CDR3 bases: TGCGCCAGCAGCTATCAGACTAGCGGGAGCGGAGAGACCCAGTACTTC. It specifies CASSYQTSGSGETQYF.

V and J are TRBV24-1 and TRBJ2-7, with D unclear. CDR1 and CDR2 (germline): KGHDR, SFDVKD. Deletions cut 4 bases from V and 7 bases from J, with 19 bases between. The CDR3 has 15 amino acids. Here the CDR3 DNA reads TGTGCCACCAGTGAACCTGAGACGGTATCTGGTGAGCAGTACTTC. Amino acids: CATSEPETVSGEQYF.

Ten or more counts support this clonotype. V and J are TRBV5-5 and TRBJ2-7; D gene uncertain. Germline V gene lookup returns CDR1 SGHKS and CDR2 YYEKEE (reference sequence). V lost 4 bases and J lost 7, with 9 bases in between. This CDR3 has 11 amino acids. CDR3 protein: CASSRRGEQYF. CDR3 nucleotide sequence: TGTGCCAGCAGCCGCCGAGGAGAGCAGTACTTC.

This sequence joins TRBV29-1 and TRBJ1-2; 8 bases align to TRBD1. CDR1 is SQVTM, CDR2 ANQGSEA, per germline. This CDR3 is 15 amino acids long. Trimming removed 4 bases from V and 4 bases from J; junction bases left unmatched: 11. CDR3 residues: CSVAGAGGPLYGYTF. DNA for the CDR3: TGCAGCGTTGCTGGGGCAGGGGGCCCTCTCTATGGCTACACCTTC.

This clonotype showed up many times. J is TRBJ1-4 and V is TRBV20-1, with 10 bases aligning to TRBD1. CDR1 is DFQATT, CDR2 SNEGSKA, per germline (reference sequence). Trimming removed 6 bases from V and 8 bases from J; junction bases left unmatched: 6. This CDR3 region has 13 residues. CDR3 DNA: TGCAGTGCCGAGAGGACAGGGGGAGAAAAACTGTTTTTT. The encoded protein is CSAERTGGEKLFF.